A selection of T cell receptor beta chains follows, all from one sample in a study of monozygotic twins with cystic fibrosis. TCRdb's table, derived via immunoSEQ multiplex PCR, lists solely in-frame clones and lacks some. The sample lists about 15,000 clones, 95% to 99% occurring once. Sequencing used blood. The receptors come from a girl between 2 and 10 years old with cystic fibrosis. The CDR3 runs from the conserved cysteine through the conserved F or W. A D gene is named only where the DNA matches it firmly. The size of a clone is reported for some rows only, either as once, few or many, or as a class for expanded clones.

CDR3aa: CSVGGGATNEKLFF
CDR3nt: TGCAGCGTCGGCGGGGGGGCAACTAATGAAAAACTGTTTTTT
d_gene: .
v_gene: TRBV29-1
abundance: .
j_gene: TRBJ1-4

CDR3aa: CASSLNFGRDTQYF
CDR3nt: TGCGCCAGCAGCCTAAATTTCGGGAGAGATACGCAGTATTTT
d_gene: .
v_gene: TRBV4-3
abundance: .
j_gene: TRBJ2-3

CDR3aa: CASSLGRELVTGELFF
CDR3nt: TGTGCCAGCAGCTTGGGGCGGGAGCTAGTCACCGGGGAGCTGTTTTTT
d_gene: TRBD2
v_gene: TRBV5-4
abundance: .
j_gene: TRBJ2-2

CDR3aa: CASSLTGTGEQPQHF
CDR3nt: TGTGCCAGCAGCCTCACAGGGACGGGTGAGCAGCCCCAGCATTTT
d_gene: .
v_gene: TRBV7-2
abundance: .
j_gene: TRBJ1-5

CDR3aa: CASSLDIAGTQYF
CDR3nt: TGCGCCAGCAGCTTGGATATTGCCGGTACGCAGTATTTT
d_gene: .
v_gene: TRBV5-1
abundance: .
j_gene: TRBJ2-3

CDR3aa: CASNRDTSTDTQYF
CDR3nt: TGTGCCAGCAACCGAGACACTAGCACAGATACGCAGTATTTT
d_gene: .
v_gene: TRBV9
abundance: .
j_gene: TRBJ2-3

CDR3aa: CASTRDRGSSNQPQHF
CDR3nt: TGTGCCAGTACTCGGGACAGGGGATCGAGCAATCAGCCCCAGCATTTT
d_gene: TRBD1
v_gene: TRBV19
abundance: .
j_gene: TRBJ1-5

CDR3aa: CASSFRDSWDIQYF
CDR3nt: TGTGCCAGCAGCTTCCGGGACTCCTGGGACATTCAGTACTTC
d_gene: .
v_gene: TRBV7-8
abundance: .
j_gene: TRBJ2-4

CDR3aa: CASRPTGGLGDTQYF
CDR3nt: TGTGCCAGCAGACCGACAGGGGGCTTGGGGGATACGCAGTATTTT
d_gene: TRBD1
v_gene: TRBV7-2
abundance: .
j_gene: TRBJ2-3

CDR3aa: CASSESRGPGDYGYTF
CDR3nt: TGCGCCAGCAGTGAGTCGAGAGGCCCCGGGGACTATGGCTACACCTTC
d_gene: .
v_gene: TRBV10-2
abundance: .
j_gene: TRBJ1-2

CDR3aa: CTSNTLPKNIQYF
CDR3nt: TGTACCAGCAACACGTTACCCAAAAACATTCAGTACTTC
d_gene: .
v_gene: TRBV6-6
abundance: .
j_gene: TRBJ2-4

CDR3aa: CASSPGALSAYEQYF
CDR3nt: TGTGCCAGCAGTCCCGGCGCGCTCTCCGCCTACGAGCAGTACTTC
d_gene: .
v_gene: TRBV28
abundance: .
j_gene: TRBJ2-7

CDR3aa: CASTRMGGSTDTQYF
CDR3nt: TGTGCCAGCACCCGTATGGGCGGTAGCACAGATACGCAGTATTTT
d_gene: .
v_gene: TRBV9
abundance: .
j_gene: TRBJ2-3

CDR3aa: CASSSLRGSTEAFF
CDR3nt: TGTGCCAGCAGCTCCCTGCGGGGGAGCACTGAAGCTTTCTTT
d_gene: .
v_gene: TRBV7-9
abundance: .
j_gene: TRBJ1-1

CDR3aa: CASRLQGVNQPQHF
CDR3nt: TGTGCCAGTAGGCTTCAGGGAGTCAATCAGCCCCAGCATTTT
d_gene: .
v_gene: TRBV19
abundance: .
j_gene: TRBJ1-5

CDR3aa: CATAGGLAGDTQYF
CDR3nt: TGCGCCACCGCGGGCGGGCTGGCCGGAGATACGCAGTATTTT
d_gene: .
v_gene: TRBV5-1
abundance: once
j_gene: TRBJ2-3

CDR3aa: CASSPSPETQYF
CDR3nt: TGTGCCAGCTCACCATCCCCAGAGACCCAGTACTTC
d_gene: .
v_gene: TRBV18
abundance: .
j_gene: TRBJ2-5

CDR3aa: CASGTGGANYGYTF
CDR3nt: TGTGCCAGCGGGACAGGGGGAGCTAACTATGGCTACACCTTC
d_gene: TRBD1
v_gene: TRBV6-5
abundance: .
j_gene: TRBJ1-2

CDR3aa: CASHRGRPAGTEAFF
CDR3nt: TGTGCCAGCCACAGGGGGCGGCCCGCGGGCACTGAAGCTTTCTTT
d_gene: TRBD1
v_gene: TRBV5-5
abundance: .
j_gene: TRBJ1-1

CDR3aa: CASSYSPEGPTGELFF
CDR3nt: TGTGCCAGCAGTTACTCACCGGAGGGGCCCACCGGGGAGCTGTTTTTT
d_gene: .
v_gene: TRBV6-6
abundance: .
j_gene: TRBJ2-2

CDR3aa: CASSADSFLNQPQHF
CDR3nt: TGTGCCAGCAGTGCAGACAGCTTCCTTAATCAGCCCCAGCATTTT
d_gene: .
v_gene: TRBV2
abundance: .
j_gene: TRBJ1-5

CDR3aa: CASSQGQGAYNEQFF
CDR3nt: TGTGCCAGTAGTCAAGGGCAGGGGGCCTACAATGAGCAGTTCTTC
d_gene: TRBD1
v_gene: TRBV19
abundance: .
j_gene: TRBJ2-1

CDR3aa: CASTQDRTAFF
CDR3nt: TGTGCCAGTACCCAGGACAGGACAGCTTTCTTT
d_gene: TRBD1
v_gene: TRBV19
abundance: .
j_gene: TRBJ1-1

CDR3aa: CASSRYREVHEQYF
CDR3nt: TGTGCCAGCAGCCGCTACAGGGAGGTCCACGAGCAGTACTTC
d_gene: .
v_gene: TRBV4-2
abundance: once
j_gene: TRBJ2-7

CDR3aa: CASSGRTTNTGELFF
CDR3nt: TGTGCCAGCAGCGGGAGAACCACGAACACCGGGGAGCTGTTTTTT
d_gene: .
v_gene: TRBV9
abundance: .
j_gene: TRBJ2-2

CDR3aa: CAISESGQRTDTQYF
CDR3nt: TGTGCCATCAGTGAGTCGGGACAGAGGACAGATACGCAGTATTTT
d_gene: TRBD1
v_gene: TRBV10-3
abundance: .
j_gene: TRBJ2-3

CDR3aa: CSVEARERNGYTF
CDR3nt: TGCAGCGTTGAGGCGAGGGAACGGAATGGCTACACCTTC
d_gene: .
v_gene: TRBV29-1
abundance: once
j_gene: TRBJ1-2

CDR3aa: CASTEGYGYTF
CDR3nt: TGTGCCAGCACCGAGGGATATGGCTACACCTTC
d_gene: .
v_gene: TRBV6-5
abundance: .
j_gene: TRBJ1-2

CDR3aa: CASGLGSSGTSRSEQFF
CDR3nt: TGTGCTAGTGGTTTGGGATCATCCGGGACTAGTCGTAGTGAGCAGTTCTTC
d_gene: TRBD2
v_gene: TRBV12-5
abundance: .
j_gene: TRBJ2-1

CDR3aa: CASSQTKTGGLPEAFF
CDR3nt: TGTGCCAGCAGCCAGACTAAGACAGGGGGTTTACCTGAAGCTTTCTTT
d_gene: TRBD1
v_gene: TRBV7-2
abundance: .
j_gene: TRBJ1-1

CDR3aa: CASSVGRRTYYTGELFF
CDR3nt: TGTGCCAGCAGCGTGGGGCGGCGAACATACTACACCGGGGAGCTGTTTTTT
d_gene: .
v_gene: TRBV9
abundance: once
j_gene: TRBJ2-2

CDR3aa: CASSLSPSYNEQFF
CDR3nt: TGTGCCAGCAGTTTGAGCCCCTCCTACAATGAGCAGTTCTTC
d_gene: .
v_gene: TRBV5-4
abundance: .
j_gene: TRBJ2-1

CDR3aa: CASSYSFLNRAEKLFF
CDR3nt: TGTGCCAGCAGTTACTCTTTCTTGAACAGGGCTGAAAAACTGTTTTTT
d_gene: .
v_gene: TRBV6-5
abundance: .
j_gene: TRBJ1-4

CDR3aa: CASSDSPPNTGELFF
CDR3nt: TGTGCCAGCAGTGACAGCCCCCCGAACACCGGGGAGCTGTTTTTT
d_gene: .
v_gene: TRBV27
abundance: .
j_gene: TRBJ2-2

CDR3aa: CASRRDGRAGETQYF
CDR3nt: TGTGCCAGCCGACGGGACGGGAGGGCGGGAGAGACCCAGTACTTC
d_gene: TRBD2
v_gene: TRBV7-2
abundance: .
j_gene: TRBJ2-5

CDR3aa: CASSFAGRAGLSTDTQYF
CDR3nt: TGTGCCAGCAGTTTTGCCGGGCGAGCGGGCCTAAGCACAGATACGCAGTATTTT
d_gene: .
v_gene: TRBV27
abundance: .
j_gene: TRBJ2-3

CDR3aa: CSVEAGTGLYGYTF
CDR3nt: TGCAGCGTTGAAGCCGGGACAGGGTTATATGGCTACACCTTC
d_gene: TRBD1
v_gene: TRBV29-1
abundance: once
j_gene: TRBJ1-2

CDR3aa: CAGRDREYGYTF
CDR3nt: TGTGCCGGCCGGGACAGGGAATATGGCTACACCTTC
d_gene: TRBD1
v_gene: TRBV2
abundance: .
j_gene: TRBJ1-2

CDR3aa: CASSDPRDRGPGYTF
CDR3nt: TGCGCCAGCAGTGATCCCCGGGACAGGGGACCTGGCTACACCTTC
d_gene: TRBD1
v_gene: TRBV10-2
abundance: .
j_gene: TRBJ1-2

CDR3aa: CASSMSGRGFGQPQHF
CDR3nt: TGTGCCAGTAGTATGTCCGGCAGGGGATTCGGTCAGCCCCAGCATTTT
d_gene: .
v_gene: TRBV19
abundance: .
j_gene: TRBJ1-5

CDR3aa: CASSVTTGLNTGELFF
CDR3nt: TGTGCCAGCAGCGTCACCACGGGGCTGAACACCGGGGAGCTGTTTTTT
d_gene: .
v_gene: TRBV9
abundance: .
j_gene: TRBJ2-2

CDR3aa: CASSVQGNYGYTF
CDR3nt: TGTGCCAGCAGCGTACAGGGTAACTATGGCTACACCTTC
d_gene: .
v_gene: TRBV9
abundance: .
j_gene: TRBJ1-2